These T cell receptor beta chains were read from a single sample in a study of cytomegalovirus exposure and HLA in healthy donors. Libraries were prepared by immunoSEQ multiplex PCR; TCRdb keeps only in-frame clonotypes and omits some of them. Of tens of thousands of clones in the sample, 75% to 80% are singletons; the top ten hold more than 2.5%. Material: PBMCs. The receptors here all came from a man aged 18 to 30 in good health and CMV-seronegative. Each CDR3 is given with its conserved first and last residue. D genes are given only for firm matches. Part of the rows lack a size; the others show once, few, many or a class for expanded clones.

>few|TRBJ1-5|TRBD1|TRBV4-3
CASSQVQGNQPQHF
TGCGCCAGCAGCCAAGTACAGGGGAATCAGCCCCAGCATTTT
>-|TRBJ2-7|TRBD1|TRBV10-3
CAISEEGQGAYEQYF
TGTGCCATCAGTGAGGAGGGACAGGGGGCCTACGAGCAGTACTTC
>-|TRBJ2-5|TRBD2|TRBV9
CASSPGGAPQETQYF
TGTGCCAGCAGCCCCGGGGGGGCACCTCAAGAGACCCAGTACTTC
>-|TRBJ2-3|-|TRBV4-2
CASGFEGGDYTDTQYF
TGTGCCAGCGGATTCGAAGGTGGCGACTACACAGATACGCAGTATTTT
>-|TRBJ2-5|-|TRBV20-1
CSARAPPRDF
TGCAGTGCCAGGGCCCCTCCCCGGGACTTC
>-|TRBJ2-2|-|TRBV14
CASSQVSGTTGELFF
TGTGCCAGCAGCCAAGTATCGGGGACAACCGGGGAGCTGTTTTTT
>-|TRBJ1-1|-|TRBV4-1
CASSPSVSNTEAFF
TGCGCCAGCAGTCCAAGCGTGTCGAACACTGAAGCTTTCTTT
>-|TRBJ2-7|-|TRBV5-1
CASSPLQETSYEQYF
TGCGCCAGCAGCCCACTACAGGAGACCTCCTACGAGCAGTACTTC
>-|TRBJ2-7|TRBD1|TRBV2
CASRRDRNPPEQYF
TGTGCCAGCAGAAGGGACAGGAACCCCCCCGAGCAGTACTTC
>-|TRBJ2-3|TRBD2|TRBV2
CASRKGLANTDTQYF
TGTGCCAGCAGAAAAGGACTAGCTAACACAGATACGCAGTATTTT
>-|TRBJ2-7|-|TRBV6-5
CASSYSRGSYEQYF
TGTGCCAGCAGTTACTCCCGCGGATCCTACGAGCAGTACTTC
>-|TRBJ1-2|TRBD1|TRBV6-6
CASSYDGQGVYGYTF
TGTGCCAGCAGTTACGATGGACAGGGTGTCTATGGCTACACCTTC
>few|TRBJ1-3|-|TRBV5-8
CASRNKFQSGNTIYF
TGTGCCAGCAGAAACAAGTTTCAATCTGGAAACACCATATATTTT
>-|TRBJ1-5|TRBD1|TRBV28
CASSPPGQGPGYQPQHF
TGTGCCAGCAGTCCCCCGGGACAGGGACCAGGATATCAGCCCCAGCATTTT
>-|TRBJ1-6|-|TRBV7-9
CASRGGGEENSPLHF
TGTGCCAGCAGGGGCGGGGGGGAAGAGAACTCACCCCTCCACTTT
>-|TRBJ2-1|-|TRBV7-9
CASSFAEVAVDEQFF
TGTGCCAGCAGCTTCGCGGAAGTAGCGGTCGATGAGCAGTTCTTC
>-|TRBJ2-3|-|TRBV7-3
CASSLSGVADTQYF
TGTGCCAGCAGCTTATCAGGGGTGGCAGATACGCAGTATTTT
>-|TRBJ1-1|TRBD1|TRBV25-1
CASSSLGTAKMNTEAFF
TGTGCCAGCAGTTCACTTGGGACAGCAAAAATGAACACTGAAGCTTTCTTT
>-|TRBJ2-2|TRBD1|TRBV15
CATRQGAMNTGELFF
TGTGCCACCAGACAGGGGGCGATGAACACCGGGGAGCTGTTTTTT
>few|TRBJ1-6|TRBD1|TRBV7-8
CASSLRGQGDSPLHF
TGTGCCAGCAGCTTAAGAGGACAGGGGGATTCACCCCTCCACTTT
>once|TRBJ2-7|-|TRBV5-4
CASSLGASSSYEQYF
TGTGCCAGCAGCTTGGGGGCCTCGAGCTCCTACGAGCAGTACTTC
>-|TRBJ2-1|TRBD2|TRBV9
CASSVGSSGGAGEQFF
TGTGCCAGCAGCGTAGGGTCTAGCGGGGGGGCGGGTGAGCAGTTCTTC
>-|TRBJ1-5|TRBD1|TRBV19
CASTYRDRANQPQHF
TGTGCCAGTACGTACCGGGACAGGGCAAATCAGCCCCAGCATTTT
>few|TRBJ2-2|-|TRBV10-1
CASSGETGELFF
TGCGCCAGCTCGGGTGAAACCGGGGAGCTGTTTTTT
>-|TRBJ1-5|TRBD1|TRBV7-2
CASSWGQVGWGYQPQHF
TGTGCCAGCAGCTGGGGACAGGTCGGCTGGGGATATCAGCCCCAGCATTTT
>once|TRBJ2-5|TRBD1|TRBV11-3
CASSLASGTGLSETQYF
TGTGCCAGCAGCTTAGCGTCCGGGACAGGGCTCTCAGAGACCCAGTACTTC
>-|TRBJ1-4|-|TRBV29-1
CSVARDSPTNEKLFF
TGCAGCGTTGCCCGTGACAGCCCAACTAATGAAAAACTGTTTTTT
>few|TRBJ1-4|-|TRBV10-1
CASSELEGLEEKLFF
TGCGCCAGCAGTGAGTTGGAGGGCCTGGAGGAAAAACTGTTTTTT
>-|TRBJ2-5|-|TRBV7-8
CASSLATGSGQETQYF
TGTGCCAGCAGCTTAGCAACGGGGTCCGGCCAAGAGACCCAGTACTTC
>-|TRBJ1-1|-|TRBV6-5
CASSSENTEAFF
TGTGCCAGCAGTTCAGAGAACACTGAAGCTTTCTTT
>few|TRBJ2-7|TRBD1|TRBV5-1
CASSPVLGQGGEQYF
TGCGCCAGCAGCCCAGTCCTCGGACAGGGAGGCGAGCAGTACTTC
>-|TRBJ1-2|-|TRBV10-3
CAISGVGLGGYTF
TGTGCCATCAGTGGGGTGGGGCTAGGTGGCTACACCTTC
>-|TRBJ2-2|TRBD2|TRBV30
CAWSTSGDTGELFF
TGTGCCTGGAGTACTAGCGGGGACACCGGGGAGCTGTTTTTT
>-|TRBJ2-1|TRBD2|TRBV5-1
CASSLVVSGGAGSYNEQFF
TGCGCCAGCAGCTTGGTAGTTAGCGGGGGGGCCGGGTCCTACAATGAGCAGTTCTTC
>-|TRBJ2-2|-|TRBV19
CAARGRGSPGELFF
TGTGCCGCCCGCGGCCGGGGGTCCCCCGGGGAGCTGTTTTTT
>-|TRBJ2-1|TRBD2|TRBV4-1
CASSQASGGESAYNEQFF
TGCGCCAGCAGCCAAGCTAGCGGGGGGGAAAGCGCCTACAATGAGCAGTTCTTC
>-|TRBJ2-3|TRBD2|TRBV19
CASSTERGSTDTQYF
TGTGCCAGTAGTACTGAGCGGGGGAGTACAGATACGCAGTATTTT
>-|TRBJ2-1|TRBD2|TRBV5-4
CASSSRERGLHEQFF
TGTGCCAGCAGCTCCCGGGAGCGGGGATTGCATGAGCAGTTCTTC
>-|TRBJ1-2|TRBD1|TRBV18
CASSLGQTNYGYTF
TGTGCCAGCTCGCTGGGACAGACTAACTATGGCTACACCTTC
>-|TRBJ1-4|-|TRBV5-1
CASSLASPNEKLFF
TGCGCCAGCAGCTTGGCGAGTCCTAATGAAAAACTGTTTTTT
>-|TRBJ2-7|TRBD2|TRBV7-2
CASSPWAGGSYEQYF
TGTGCCAGCAGCCCCTGGGCGGGGGGCTCGTACGAGCAGTACTTC
>-|TRBJ1-5|-|TRBV9
CASSVGDINQPQHF
TGTGCCAGCAGCGTAGGGGACATCAATCAGCCCCAGCATTTT
>-|TRBJ1-4|-|TRBV6-1
CASSEKGGGPEKLFF
TGTGCCAGCAGTGAAAAGGGGGGGGGTCCTGAAAAACTGTTTTTT
>-|TRBJ1-2|TRBD1|TRBV28
CASTTRKTGGGQNGYTF
TGTGCCAGCACCACGCGGAAAACAGGGGGCGGACAGAATGGCTACACCTTC
>-|TRBJ2-7|TRBD1|TRBV19
CASSPRQGSTHEQYF
TGTGCCAGTAGTCCCCGACAGGGGTCTACTCACGAGCAGTACTTC
>-|TRBJ2-7|TRBD1|TRBV4-1
CASSQVLTGAPYEQYF
TGCGCCAGCAGCCAAGTCCTAACAGGGGCGCCCTACGAGCAGTACTTC
>-|TRBJ2-3|-|TRBV5-8
CASTLRTDTQYF
TGTGCCAGCACCCTACGCACAGATACGCAGTATTTT
>-|TRBJ1-2|-|TRBV5-6
CASSIQGNYGYTF
TGTGCCAGCAGCATACAGGGTAACTATGGCTACACCTTC
>once|TRBJ1-2|-|TRBV5-6
CASSLGGDANYGYTF
TGTGCCAGCAGCTTGGGGGGGGACGCTAACTATGGCTACACCTTC
>-|TRBJ2-5|TRBD2|TRBV5-1
CASSIGGVRETQYF
TGCGCCAGCAGCATCGGGGGGGTCAGAGAGACCCAGTACTTC
>-|TRBJ1-1|-|TRBV30
CAWGPTGNTEAFF
TGTGCCTGGGGCCCGACAGGGAACACTGAAGCTTTCTTT
>-|TRBJ1-1|TRBD1|TRBV19
CATQGQANTEAFF
TGTGCCACCCAGGGACAGGCGAACACTGAAGCTTTCTTT
>-|TRBJ1-1|-|TRBV7-9
CASSLGQKNTEAFF
TGTGCCAGCAGCTTAGGGCAGAAAAACACTGAAGCTTTCTTT
>-|TRBJ2-7|TRBD1|TRBV27
CASSLGTGGHEQYF
TGTGCCAGCAGTTTGGGGACAGGGGGCCACGAGCAGTACTTC